The 18 T cell receptor beta chains in this list originate from one sample, sequenced in a study of CD8+CD57+ T cells in acquired aplastic anemia. Previously, flow cytometry had revealed CD8+CD57+ cell expansion in the patients chosen for sequencing. The template used for profiling TCR beta VDJ and CDR3 was genomic DNA. TCRdb fed the reads into MiXCR, producing one record per CDR3 protein. Of under 200,000 distinct CDR3 sequences detected, about half appear once; the ten largest clones hold roughly 3.5%. The sequenced sample consisted of sorted CD4+, CD8+, or CD8+CD57+ T cells (not recorded which) from PBMCs. These receptors were obtained from a human donor with aplastic anemia.

Details on this clonotype: Relative to the germline gene, one junction end is altered; a read error may explain this. The V call is TRBV10-3, the J call TRBJ2-7; D is unresolved. Germline V gene lookup returns CDR1 ENHRY and CDR2 SYGVKD. The CDR3 has 14 residues. The CDR3 region is CAISEGQVGYEQYF. The CDR3 bases are TGTGCTATCAGTGAAGGGCAGGTGGGTTACGAGCAGTACTTC.

This clonotype was seen a handful of times. This chain joins TRBV11-2 and TRBJ2-1, with D maybe TRBD2 (6 bases). The CDR3 runs 15 residues. Germline V lookup: CDR1 SGHAT, CDR2 FQNNGV. The V gene lost 2 bases and the J gene lost 0 bases, with 8 bases spanning the gap. The CDR3 region is CASSLRRDSYNEQFF. The CDR3 DNA follows: TGTGCCAGCAGCTTACGGCGGGACTCCTACAATGAGCAGTTCTTC. The full variable domain, rest sourced from reference TRBV11-2 and TRBJ2-1, is EAGVAQSPRYKIIEKRQSVAFWCNPISGHATLYWYQQILGQGPKLLIQFQNNGVVDDSQLPKDRFSAERLKGVDSTLKIQPAKLEDSAVYLCASSLRRDSYNEQFFGPGTRLTVL.

This clonotype was picked up a small number of times. This sequence may be a read error, since a much larger clone differs from it by one base. The J gene is TRBJ1-4, the V gene TRBV5-1; TRBD1 might be the D (5 bases). V was clipped by 0 bases and J by 7 bases, with 10 bases between them. The CDR3 totals 14 residues. CDR1 and CDR2 from the germline V gene are SGHRS and YFSETQ. CDR3 in amino acids: CASSLVAGSEKLFF. CDR3 DNA sequence: TGCGCCAGCAGCTTGGTGGCAGGGAGTGAAAAACTGTTTTTT. Together with reference TRBV5-1 and TRBJ1-4, the CDR3 gives the full variable domain: KAGVTQTPRYLIKTRGQQVTLSCSPISGHRSVSWYQQTPGQGLQFLFEYFSETQRNKGNFPGRFSGRQFSNSRSEMNVSTLELGDSALYLCASSLVAGSEKLFFGSGTQLSVL.

As regards this clonotype: A much larger clonotype is one base distant, so this may be a read error. The conserved phenylalanine or tryptophan normally closing the CDR3 is absent here, so this likely arose from a read error. The J gene is TRBJ1-1, the V gene TRBV5-4, with D unclear. V was cut by 4 bases and J by 1 base, with 8 bases left in between. Germline V lookup: CDR1 SGHNT, CDR2 YYREEE (reference sequence). This CDR3 region has 13 residues. CDR3: CASSQAGNTEAFL. The CDR3 DNA follows: TGTGCCAGCAGCCAGGCCGGGAACACTGAAGCTTTCCTT.

This clonotype was observed at least ten times. The chain uses TRBV28 and TRBJ2-7; 11 nucleotides align to TRBD2. The CDR3 has 15 amino acids. Germline-derived CDR1 and CDR2 are MDHEN and SYDVKM. The ends lost 10 bases at V and 2 bases at J; junction bases unmatched: 10. Written as DNA, the CDR3 is TGTGCCACTAAGACTAGCGGGATCTTCACCTACGAGCAGTACGTC. Its protein product is CATKTSGIFTYEQYV.

A remark on this clonotype: It may be a read error: a sequence one base away is much more abundant. This sequence joins TRBV6-1 and TRBJ2-3; 9 nucleotides line up with TRBD1. With 8 bases clipped from V and 4 bases from J, the junction kept 13 bases outside the gene matches. CDR1 and CDR2 (germline): MNHNS, SASEGT. The CDR3 runs 16 residues. CDR3 region: CASVATGGSGADTQYF. CDR3 bases: TGTGCCAGCGTGGCCACAGGGGGCTCTGGCGCAGATACGCAGTATTTT.

The CDR3 reads CASSQDSTCGYTF. Here the CDR3 DNA reads TGTGCCAGCTCACAGGACAGTACCTGTGGCTACACCTTC. J is TRBJ1-2 and V is TRBV18, with a weak D call TRBD1 (6 bases). Per germline, CDR1 KGHSH and CDR2 LQKENI. The V end was cut by 4 bases, the J end by 7 bases, with 13 bases between. The CDR3 spans 13 residues.

This chain connects TRBV9 to TRBJ2-3, with 8 bases aligning to TRBD2. J gave up 2 bases and V 0 bases, and 8 bases lay outside the gene matches. The CDR3 is 17 amino acids. Germline V gene data show CDR1 as SGDLS and CDR2 as YYNGEE. The CDR3 reads CASSVAPGRGSTDTQYF. For the CDR3, the DNA is TGTGCCAGCAGCGTAGCACCCGGGAGGGGATCCACAGATACGCAGTATTTT.

This clonotype was found many times. V usage is TRBV2 and J usage is TRBJ2-1; 10 bases match TRBD2. The V gene end was trimmed by 6 bases and the J gene end by 10 bases; junction bases not matched to a gene: 6. The CDR3 runs to 13 residues. Germline assignment: CDR1 SNHLY and CDR2 FYNNEI. The DNA of the CDR3 is TGTGCCAGCAGGGAACAACTAGCGGGAGAGCAGTTCTTC. This gives the protein CASREQLAGEQFF. The variable domain in full, with the rest retrieved from reference TRBV2 and TRBJ2-1, is EPEVTQTPSHQVTQMGQEVILRCVPISNHLYFYWYRQILGQKVEFLVSFYNNEISEKSEIFDDQFSVERPDGSNFTLKIRSTKLEDSAMYFCASREQLAGEQFFGPGTRLTVL.

The chain couples TRBV19 to TRBJ2-7, with a tentative D call TRBD1 (5 bases). From germline, CDR1 is LNHDA and CDR2 SQIVND (reference sequence). Deletions cut 6 bases from V and 4 bases from J, with 22 bases between. CDR3 size: 16 residues. The CDR3 region is CASSPAVGALGYEQYF. The CDR3 DNA follows: TGTGCCAGTAGCCCAGCTGTTGGGGCATTAGGGTACGAGCAGTACTTC.

At least ten counts were recorded for this clonotype. The rearrangement joins TRBV14 to TRBJ1-6; 10 bases map to TRBD1. Trimming took 3 bases from V and 9 from J; bases not matched to a gene: 5. There are 15 residues in the CDR3. The germline gives CDR1 SGHDN, CDR2 FVKESK. The CDR3 sequence is CASSQTTGGRSPLHF. As DNA, the CDR3 is TGTGCCAGCAGCCAGACGACAGGGGGCCGTTCACCCCTCCACTTT.

This clonotype showed up many times. The V gene is TRBV20-1, the J gene TRBJ1-2; TRBD1 might be the D (5 bases). The V end lost 3 bases, the J end lost 4 bases, and 9 bases lay between the germline ends. Germline V lookup: CDR1 DFQATT, CDR2 SNEGSKA (reference sequence). This CDR3 contains 12 residues. The CDR3 coding sequence is TGCAGTGCTAGCAGAGGGGCCTATGGCTACACCTTC. Translating it yields CSASRGAYGYTF.

The rearrangement joins TRBV25-1 to TRBJ1-6, with a weak D call TRBD1 (5 bases). Germline CDR1 and CDR2: MGHDK and SYGVNS. V lost 8 bases and J 10 bases, leaving 18 bases between the germline ends. The CDR3 runs 14 residues. DNA of the CDR3: TGTGCCAGCTTGGAGGGGAGGGAGCAATCACCCCTCCACTTT. Amino acid sequence: CASLEGREQSPLHF.

In this sample, this clonotype turned up many times. The chain carries TRBV20-1 and TRBJ1-3, with 8 bases lining up with TRBD1. CDR1 DFQATT and CDR2 SNEGSKA come from the germline V gene (reference sequence). Trimming cost V 5 bases and J 0 bases; bases outside gene matches: 3. The CDR3 contains 14 residues. The CDR3 loop is CSAEDRASGNTIYF. DNA for the CDR3: TGCAGTGCTGAGGACAGGGCCTCTGGAAACACCATATATTTT.

This clonotype was picked up one time. The gene calls are TRBV2 and TRBJ1-2; D not certain. The germline V and J ends were trimmed by 2 bases and 1 base, with 11 bases remaining between them. This CDR3 is 15 amino acids long. Germline lookup yields CDR1 SNHLY and CDR2 FYNNEI. The chain's CDR3 is CASSESAHINYGYTF. DNA of the CDR3: TGTGCCAGCAGTGAAAGTGCACACATTAACTATGGCTACACCTTC.

This clonotype was recorded a few times. This chain connects TRBV2 to TRBJ1-6; D remains ambiguous. Between the trimmed V and J ends, which lost 3 bases and 11 bases, there was a span of 14 bases. CDR3 size: 14 residues. CDR1 is SNHLY and CDR2 is FYNNEI in the germline V gene. CDR3 sequence reads: CASSDAEYQAPLHF. As DNA, the CDR3 is TGTGCCAGCAGTGACGCTGAGTACCAAGCACCCCTCCACTTT.

This clonotype came up a few times. The gene calls are TRBV3-1 and TRBJ2-1; a weak D match, TRBD1 (5 bases). Between the trimmed V and J ends, which lost 6 bases and 5 bases, there was a span of 11 bases. This CDR3 spans 13 amino acids. Germline V gives CDR1 LGHDT, CDR2 YNNKEL (reference sequence). CDR3 sequence (DNA): TGTGCCAGCAGAGGGGCCAATAACAATGAGCAGTTCTTC. Its translation is CASRGANNNEQFF.

Turning to this clonotype: A clone one base away is much larger, so this may be a read error. Because it lacks the conserved phenylalanine or tryptophan at the end, this CDR3 is likely a read error. V gene TRBV13 combines with J gene TRBJ2-3; D might be TRBD2 (7 bases). The CDR3 is 15 residues long. The germline V gene has CDR1 PRHDT and CDR2 FYEKMQ (reference sequence). V dropped 4 bases and J dropped 1 base, with 12 bases sitting between them. The CDR3 DNA sequence: TGTGCCAGCAGCTACCGGGGGGCTGGCACAGATACGCAGTATCTT. It is translated as CASSYRGAGTDTQYL.